Listed here are 32 T cell receptor beta chains from one sample, sequenced in a study of T cells in women clearing cervical HPV infection. Some clones are missing from TCRdb's copy, which holds only in-frame ones; the method was immunoSEQ multiplex PCR. The sample's table shows under 25,000 clones. Sequencing was carried out using blood buffy coat. These receptors originate from a woman aged 18 to 75 with a cervical HPV16 infection that either progressed to CIN3+ or cleared (not recorded which).

As regards this clone: From the germline J gene comes the end of the CDR3, since the read stops 3 residues before it. The chain couples TRBV11-3 to TRBJ2-3; 9 nucleotides match TRBD1. From germline, CDR1 is SGHNT and CDR2 YENEEA. This CDR3 comprises 15 residues. Trimming took 5 bases from V and 5 from J; bases not matched to a gene: 8. Incomplete CDR3 DNA: TGTGCCAGCAGCATCCGGACAGGGGCTATAGATACG. This sequence encodes CASSIRTGAIDT. The complete CDR3 sequence is CASSIRTGAIDTQYF. Full variable domain (outside the CDR3, taken from reference TRBV11-3 and TRBJ2-3): EAGVVQSPRYKIIEKKQPVAFWCNPISGHNTLYWYLQNLGQGPELLIRYENEEAVDDSQLPKDRFSAERLKGVDSTLKIQPAELGDSAVYLCASSIRTGAIDTQYFGPGTRLTVL.

Turning to this clone: The CDR3 end is not reached by the read, which stops 3 residues before it; the germline J gene fills it in. The chain carries TRBV7-2 and TRBJ2-7; D unclear. The CDR3 totals 13 residues. With 2 bases removed from V and 1 base from J, the gap between germline ends came to 6 bases. Germline V gene lookup returns CDR1 SGHTA and CDR2 FQGNSA. The CDR3 sequence is CASSLIQSYEQYF. CDR3 bases read: TGTGCCAGCAGCTTAATACAGTCCTACGAG.

A remark on this clone: The sequence runs out 3 residues before the end of the CDR3; the remainder is reconstructed from the germline J gene. This chain links TRBV5-1 with TRBJ2-2; D might be TRBD1 (5 bases). V dropped 0 bases and J dropped 6 bases, with 12 bases sitting between them. From germline, CDR1 is SGHRS and CDR2 YFSETQ. This CDR3 spans 15 amino acids. CDR3 bases read: TGCGCCAGCAGCTTGGCTGGGTGGGGCGCCGGGGAG. This encodes CASSLAGWGAGE. The full CDR3 is CASSLAGWGAGELFF.

In terms of frequency, this clone is medium-sized. Here the CDR3 reads CASSPRQGPYEQYF. The CDR3 bases that were read are TGTGCCAGCAGCCCCAGACAGGGGCCCTACGAG. The chain carries TRBV7-3 and TRBJ2-7; 8 bases map to TRBD1. The read terminates 3 residues before the CDR3 end, so the remaining end is supplied by the germline J gene. V trimming: 5 bases; J trimming: 2 bases; junction bases outside the gene matches: 5. Looked up from germline, CDR1 is SGHTA and CDR2 is FQGTGA. The CDR3 has 14 amino acids. Looking up the rest from reference TRBV7-3 and TRBJ2-7 gives the full variable domain: GAGVSQTPSNKVTEKGKYVELRCDPISGHTALYWYRQSLGQGPEFLIYFQGTGAADDSGLPNDRFFAVRPEGSVSTLKIQRTERGDSAVYLCASSPRQGPYEQYFGPGTRLTVT.

A remark on this clone: The read terminates 3 residues before the CDR3 end, so the remaining end is supplied by the germline J gene. This sequence joins TRBV7-9 and TRBJ1-1, with 8 bases matching TRBD1. V shed 3 bases, J shed 5 bases, and the junction held 5 bases outside the gene matches. Germline values: CDR1 SEHNR, CDR2 FQNEAQ (reference sequence). The CDR3 totals 14 residues. The CDR3 reads CASSFQGARTEAFF. Incomplete CDR3 DNA: TGTGCCAGCAGCTTCCAGGGGGCTCGGACTGAA.

Concerning this clone itself: The read falls 3 residues short of the CDR3 end, and the missing part is taken from the germline J gene. The chain uses TRBV7-9 and TRBJ2-1, with D possibly matching TRBD1 (6 bases). CDR3 length equals 14 residues. Germline lookup yields CDR1 SEHNR and CDR2 FQNEAQ (reference sequence). Trimming removed 4 bases at V and 6 bases at J, with 13 bases between. The chain's CDR3 is CASSSQGSSNEQFF. CDR3 DNA (partial): TGTGCCAGCAGCTCCCAGGGGTCCAGCAATGAG.

In regard to this clone: The DNA ends 3 residues before the CDR3 does, and the rest of the CDR3 is filled in from the germline J gene. This chain joins TRBV29-1 and TRBJ1-1; D may be TRBD1 (5 bases). The CDR3 is 12 amino acids. CDR1 and CDR2 (germline): SQVTM, ANQGSEA. V lost 6 bases and J 5 bases, leaving 13 bases between the germline ends. CDR3 amino acids: CSVGPGGTEAFF. The sequenced part of the CDR3 DNA is TGCAGCGTGGGGCCAGGAGGGACTGAA.

As for this clone: The read ends 3 residues early relative to the CDR3; the germline J gene fills the gap. V and J are TRBV19 and TRBJ1-2, with TRBD1 matching 8 bases. The trim removed 7 bases at V and 4 bases at J, leaving 11 bases unmatched. CDR1 and CDR2 (germline): LNHDA, SQIVND (reference sequence). This CDR3 contains 15 residues. The CDR3 loop reads CASTPGPQGAYGYTF. The CDR3 DNA, read in part, is TGTGCCAGTACCCCCGGGCCGCAGGGGGCCTATGGC.

Comments on this clone: The read stops 3 residues short of the end of the CDR3; the missing end is completed from the germline J gene. This chain joins TRBV5-1 and TRBJ1-3, with 7 bases matching TRBD1. CDR3 size: 15 residues. Per the germline V gene, CDR1 is SGHRS and CDR2 is YFSETQ. J lost 3 bases, V lost 2 bases, and 5 bases had no gene match. The covered CDR3 bases are TGCGCCAGCAGCTTAGGCCAGGGGGTTGGAAACACC. As protein: CASSLGQGVGNT. The CDR3 reads in full as CASSLGQGVGNTIYF.

In the case of this clone: With the read ending 3 residues before the CDR3 end, the germline J gene is used to fill in that end. This chain joins TRBV20-1 and TRBJ2-3, with 12 bases that match TRBD2. The CDR3 spans 19 residues. J lost 1 base, V lost 3 bases, and 14 bases had no gene match. The germline CDR1 and CDR2 sequences are DFQATT and SNEGSKA (reference sequence). CDR3 bases read: TGCAGTGCTAGGGGGTTCTCGAATAGACTAGCGGGGGGCACAGATACG. Encoded protein: CSARGFSNRLAGGTDT. The entire CDR3 is CSARGFSNRLAGGTDTQYF.

As concerns this clone: Coverage ceases 3 residues before the CDR3 finishes, and the germline J gene fills in the end. The chain combines TRBV20-1 with TRBJ2-7; no clear D gene. The germline V gene encodes CDR1 DFQATT and CDR2 SNEGSKA (reference sequence). The V and J ends lost 0 bases and 3 bases respectively, with 9 bases between them. This CDR3 has 13 amino acids. The CDR3 loop reads CSARDSALYEQYF. CDR3 DNA (partial): TGCAGTGCTAGAGATAGTGCCCTCTACGAG.

Regarding this clone: Read sequence stops 3 residues before the CDR3 end, and the germline J gene provides the missing end. The chain is built from TRBV7-9 and TRBJ2-4; TRBD1 might be the D (5 bases). The V gene lost 6 bases and the J gene lost 8 bases, with 17 bases spanning the gap. The CDR3 is 14 residues long. Germline-derived CDR1 and CDR2 are SEHNR and FQNEAQ (reference sequence). This CDR3 reads CASSDVTGDDIQYF. The sequenced part of the CDR3 DNA is TGTGCCAGCAGTGACGTAACAGGTGACGACATT.

A word on this clone: The read halts 3 residues ahead of the CDR3 end, with the missing end drawn from the germline J gene. The genes are TRBV7-6 and TRBJ2-7; TRBD2 might be the D (5 bases). V was clipped by 1 base and J by 2 bases, with 9 bases between them. CDR1 and CDR2 from the germline V gene are SGHVS and FNYEAQ. CDR3 size: 14 residues. The covered CDR3 bases are TGTGCCAGCAGCTTAGGAGGGTTCACCTACGAG. As protein: CASSLGGFTYE. From start to end, the CDR3 is CASSLGGFTYEQYF.

The CDR3 DNA, read in part, is TGCGCCAGCAGCGACCCCGGACGGGGAGGTAGCGATGAG. Translated, it gives CASSDPGRGGSDE. The entire CDR3 sequence reads CASSDPGRGGSDEQFF. The chain combines TRBV5-1 with TRBJ2-1, with D possibly TRBD2 on 6 matching bases. The CDR3 end falls 3 residues outside the read, so it is completed with the germline J gene. V lost 4 bases and J 8 bases, leaving 22 bases between the germline ends. CDR3 size: 16 residues. Per germline, CDR1 SGHRS and CDR2 YFSETQ.

For this clone: Read data end 3 residues before the CDR3 end; the end is taken from the germline J gene. The rearrangement joins TRBV30 to TRBJ2-6, with 8 nucleotides matching TRBD2. Germline CDR1 is GTSNPN and CDR2 is SVGIG (reference sequence). The CDR3 has 16 amino acids. V trimming: 3 bases; J trimming: 4 bases; junction bases outside the gene matches: 8. This chain's CDR3 is CAWRRSGGNGANVLTF. The sequenced part of the CDR3 DNA is TGTGCCTGGAGGAGGAGCGGGGGAAACGGGGCCAACGTC.

As concerns this clone: The missing CDR3 end, 3 residues past where the read stops, is filled in from the germline J gene. The chain carries TRBV5-4 and TRBJ1-1, with D possibly TRBD1 on 6 matching bases. CDR3 length equals 15 residues. Germline V gene sequence: CDR1 SGHNT, CDR2 YYREEE (reference sequence). V was cut by 0 bases and J by 0 bases, with 9 bases left in between. The DNA read from the CDR3 is TGTGCCAGCAGCTTGGGAACAGGGCTGAACACTGAA. This gives the protein CASSLGTGLNTE. The CDR3 reads in full as CASSLGTGLNTEAFF.

The CDR3 region is CASSRQGKGEKLFF. The covered CDR3 bases are TGTGCCAGCAGCCGACAGGGCAAGGGTGAAAAA. The chain combines TRBV7-8 with TRBJ1-4, with 7 nucleotides matching TRBD1. The CDR3 end falls 3 residues outside the read, so it is completed with the germline J gene. The V segment lost 5 bases and the J segment 7 bases; nucleotides outside the gene matches: 7. CDR1 SGHVS and CDR2 FQNEAQ come from the germline V gene. The CDR3 is 14 residues long.

As to this clone: From the germline J gene comes the end of the CDR3, since the read stops 3 residues before it. The chain joins TRBV7-8 to TRBJ1-5; maybe TRBD1 (5 bases). Germline assignment: CDR1 SGHVS and CDR2 FQNEAQ. The length of the CDR3 is 16 residues. The ends were cut back, 3 bases at V and 3 bases at J, with 15 bases in the middle. The CDR3: CASSLLSGPSNQPQHF. The CDR3 DNA, read in part, is TGTGCCAGCAGCTTGTTGTCAGGGCCCTCCAATCAGCCC. Looking up the rest from reference TRBV7-8 and TRBJ1-5 gives the full variable domain: GAGVSQSPRYKVAKRGQDVALRCDPISGHVSLFWYQQALGQGPEFLTYFQNEAQLDKSGLPSDRFFAERPEGSVSTLKIQRTQQEDSAVYLCASSLLSGPSNQPQHFGDGTRLSIL.

In the case of this clone: The read ends 3 residues before the CDR3 terminus; that terminus is restored from the germline J gene. The chain uses TRBV18 and TRBJ1-6; possible D gene TRBD1, 5 bases. Trimming pared 3 bases from V and 0 bases from J, leaving 12 bases between. The CDR3 consists of 17 residues. CDR1 and CDR2 from the germline V gene are KGHSH and LQKENI. Partial CDR3 DNA: TGTGCCAGCTCACCTCCAGGGCGGAGCTCCTATAATTCACCC. It codes for CASSPPGRSSYNSP. From start to end, the CDR3 is CASSPPGRSSYNSPLHF.

Comments on this clone: The read ends 3 residues shy of where the CDR3 ends; the end is completed using the germline J gene. The chain joins TRBV20-1 to TRBJ2-5, with unresolved D. This CDR3 has 14 residues. The germline V and J ends were trimmed by 0 bases and 1 base, with 9 bases remaining between them. Germline lookup yields CDR1 DFQATT and CDR2 SNEGSKA (reference sequence). CDR3 DNA, as far as it was read: TGCAGTGCTAGAGAGGCGGCTTTCCAAGAGACC. Encoded protein: CSAREAAFQET. The full CDR3 protein reads CSAREAAFQETQYF.

About this clone itself: The missing CDR3 end, 3 residues past where the read stops, is filled in from the germline J gene. J is TRBJ2-7 and V is TRBV20-1, with 9 bases fitting TRBD1. CDR3 length equals 14 residues. Trimming removed 6 bases from V and 2 bases from J; junction bases left unmatched: 8. The germline V gene has CDR1 DFQATT and CDR2 SNEGSKA (reference sequence). Incomplete CDR3 DNA: TGCAGTGCCAAGGACAGGGGACCTACCTACGAG. This gives the protein CSAKDRGPTYE. The whole CDR3 sequence is CSAKDRGPTYEQYF.

Of note for this clone: The read terminates 3 residues ahead of where the CDR3 ends, so the germline J gene completes it. The gene calls are TRBV19 and TRBJ2-3; 10 nucleotides match TRBD2. Germline trimming cut 8 bases from V and 3 bases from J; bases unmatched to any gene: 8. Germline assignment: CDR1 LNHDA and CDR2 SQIVND (reference sequence). The CDR3 totals 15 residues. The chain's CDR3 is CASVYSGGATDTQYF. CDR3 bases read: TGTGCCAGTGTGTACAGCGGGGGGGCGACAGATACG.

This clone ranks as medium-sized in terms of frequency. The read terminates 3 residues before the CDR3 end, so the remaining end is supplied by the germline J gene. The chain couples TRBV6-2 or TRBV6-3 to TRBJ2-3; 7 positions agree with TRBD1. CDR3 length equals 15 residues. The trim removed 2 bases at V and 1 base at J, leaving 3 bases unmatched. The germline V gene encodes CDR1 MNHEY and CDR2 SVGEGT. CDR3 loop: CASSYRQGGTDTQYF. The DNA read from the CDR3 is TGTGCCAGCAGTTACAGACAGGGTGGCACAGATACG.

Remarks on this clone: The read stops 3 residues short of the end of the CDR3; the missing end is completed from the germline J gene. The genes are TRBV12-3 or TRBV12-4 and TRBJ1-4; D ambiguous. CDR3 length: 14 residues. V was shortened by 7 bases and J by 6 bases, with 15 bases between the two germline ends. The chain's CDR3 is CASTPHLEDEKLFF. CDR3 bases read: TGTGCCAGCACCCCGCACCTAGAAGATGAAAAA.

Turning to this clone: The read terminates 3 residues ahead of where the CDR3 ends, so the germline J gene completes it. The chain joins TRBV4-1 to TRBJ2-2; TRBD1 or TRBD2 may be the D gene (6 bases each). The germline CDR1 and CDR2 sequences are MGHRA and YSYEKL. This CDR3 comprises 17 residues. V lost 1 base, J lost 0 bases, and 12 bases lay in between. Partial CDR3 DNA: TGCGCCAGCAGCCAAGTAGGAGGGGGAACGAACACCGGGGAG. Translation gives CASSQVGGGTNTGE. In full, the CDR3 is CASSQVGGGTNTGELFF.

Of note for this clone: The observed sequence ends 3 residues before the CDR3 terminus, with the missing tail filled in from the germline J gene. The gene calls are TRBV19 and TRBJ2-2; D is possibly TRBD1 (6 bases). CDR1 is LNHDA and CDR2 is SQIVND in the germline V gene (reference sequence). V was clipped by 9 bases and J by 10 bases, with 12 bases between them. This CDR3 is built from 11 residues. The CDR3 here is CASRWGQELFF. Incomplete CDR3 DNA: TGTGCCAGCCGCTGGGGACAGGAG.

Comments on this clone: The CDR3 end is not reached by the read, which stops 3 residues before it; the germline J gene fills it in. This chain joins TRBV5-1 and TRBJ2-1, with 16 positions matching TRBD2. This CDR3 contains 19 residues. V trimming: 3 bases; J trimming: 4 bases; junction bases outside the gene matches: 10. The V gene's germline CDR1 is SGHRS and CDR2 YFSETQ. CDR3 DNA (partial): TGCGCCAGCAGCTCATCCGGGACTAGCGGGGGGGTGGGTTACAATGAG. Its protein product is CASSSSGTSGGVGYNE. The whole CDR3 is CASSSSGTSGGVGYNEQFF.

In the case of this clone: The read stops 3 residues short of the end of the CDR3; the missing end is completed from the germline J gene. The chain recombines TRBV20-1 with TRBJ2-3; D possibly corresponds to TRBD1 (5 bases). The ends were cut back, 1 base at V and 2 bases at J, with 7 bases in the middle. Germline V lookup: CDR1 DFQATT, CDR2 SNEGSKA (reference sequence). This CDR3 spans 13 amino acids. The CDR3 DNA, read in part, is TGCAGTGCTAGAGTGACAGCCACAGATACG. As protein: CSARVTATDT. In full, the CDR3 reads CSARVTATDTQYF.

As to this clone: The read finishes 3 residues shy of the CDR3 end, and the germline J gene is used to complete it. The chain uses TRBV20-1 and TRBJ2-3; 13 bases fit TRBD2. Germline CDR1 is DFQATT and CDR2 is SNEGSKA (reference sequence). CDR3 length equals 17 residues. The trim removed 4 bases at V and 3 bases at J, leaving 10 bases unmatched. The CDR3 reads CSATPTSGGFITDTQYF. The sequenced part of the CDR3 DNA is TGCAGTGCTACCCCGACTAGCGGGGGGTTCATAACAGATACG.

Details on this clone: Read coverage stops 3 residues before the CDR3 terminus; the germline J gene supplies the remainder. This rearrangement joins TRBV19 to TRBJ1-3; perhaps TRBD1 as D (5 bases). Germline loops: CDR1 LNHDA, CDR2 SQIVND (reference sequence). V gave up 7 bases and J gave up 4 bases, with 14 bases separating them. The CDR3 length is 14 residues. CDR3 DNA (partial): TGTGCCAGTAATCAGGGAACAAAGGGAAACACC. Translating it yields CASNQGTKGNT. The whole CDR3 sequence is CASNQGTKGNTIYF.

As regards this clone: The missing CDR3 end, 3 residues past where the read stops, is filled in from the germline J gene. V usage is TRBV5-1 and J usage is TRBJ2-1; 14 nucleotides line up with TRBD2. Germline assignment: CDR1 SGHRS and CDR2 YFSETQ. The CDR3 sequence is 16 residues long. V gave up 4 bases and J gave up 5 bases; unmatched junction bases: 5. CDR3 amino acids: CASSSRLAGGHNEQFF. The CDR3 DNA, read in part, is TGCGCCAGCAGCAGTAGACTAGCGGGGGGGCACAATGAG.

Of note for this clone: The read terminates 3 residues before the CDR3 end, so the remaining end is supplied by the germline J gene. The rearrangement uses TRBV20-1 and TRBJ2-1; D might be TRBD1 (6 bases). The CDR3 is 15 amino acids. From germline, CDR1 is DFQATT and CDR2 SNEGSKA (reference sequence). Trimming left V 0 bases short and J 4 bases short, with 13 bases between. CDR3 bases read: TGCAGTGCTAGAGATCGAGGGGGAGCATACAATGAG. Translation gives CSARDRGGAYNE. The CDR3 in its entirety is CSARDRGGAYNEQFF.